The 32 T cell receptor beta chains below all came from one sample that was sequenced in a study of response to subunit inactivated influenza vaccine. Using its own MiXCR run on the RT-PCR reads, TCRdb lists one record per CDR3 protein. Of around 580,000 distinct CDR3 sequences listed, around 15% are singletons. The sequenced sample was PBMCs from blood, obtained 11 to 12 days after vaccination. Every receptor here comes from a man aged 50 to 59 who received an inactivated influenza vaccine.

This chain uses TRBV11-2 with TRBJ2-7; TRBD1 is a possible D gene (5 bases). The V and J ends lost 1 base and 3 bases respectively, with 13 bases between them. The CDR3 totals 15 residues. In germline, CDR1 is SGHAT, CDR2 FQNNGV. CDR3 sequence: CASSLGAGQFYEQYF. The CDR3 DNA is TGTGCCAGCAGCTTAGGGGCAGGGCAGTTCTACGAGCAGTACTTC.

The sample holds many counts of this clonotype. This chain links TRBV4-3 with TRBJ2-1; TRBD2 matches at 9 bases. This CDR3 has 18 residues. Germline trimming cut 5 bases from V and 0 bases from J; bases unmatched to any gene: 11. The V gene's germline CDR1 is LGHNA and CDR2 YSLEER. The CDR3 here is CASSKTAGGPSSYNEQFF. In DNA, the CDR3 is TGCGCCAGCAGCAAAACAGCGGGAGGCCCGAGCTCCTACAATGAGCAGTTCTTC.

V usage is TRBV7-9 and J usage is TRBJ1-5; the D gene is possibly TRBD1 (5 bases). Germline V gives CDR1 SEHNR, CDR2 FQNEAQ (reference sequence). The CDR3 length is 15 residues. V was trimmed by 4 bases and J by 7 bases, leaving 17 bases between them. CDR3 protein: CASSYGTSLTQPQHF. In nucleotides, the CDR3 is TGTGCCAGCAGCTACGGGACCTCCCTAACCCAGCCCCAGCATTTT. Filled out from reference TRBV7-9 and TRBJ1-5, the complete variable domain reads DTGVSQNPRHKITKRGQNVTFRCDPISEHNRLYWYRQTLGQGPEFLTYFQNEAQLEKSRLLSDRFSAERPKGSFSTLEIQRTEQGDSAMYLCASSYGTSLTQPQHFGDGTRLSIL.

This clonotype came up a few times. The chain couples TRBV18 to TRBJ1-4; a possible D gene is TRBD1 (5 bases). Germline V gives CDR1 KGHSH, CDR2 LQKENI. This CDR3 is built from 15 residues. The ends were cut back, 0 bases at V and 5 bases at J, with 10 bases in the middle. CDR3 in DNA: TGTGCCAGCTCACCACCGGGGACGGAGAATGAAAAACTGTTTTTT. It yields the protein CASSPPGTENEKLFF.

V and J are TRBV12-3 or TRBV12-4 and TRBJ2-5; perhaps TRBD1 as D (6 bases). The ends were cut back, 7 bases at V and 4 bases at J, with 13 bases in the middle. The CDR3 extends over 13 amino acids. The CDR3 bases are TGTGCCAGCAAACAGGGTTTCCCAGAGACCCAGTACTTC. Translated: CASKQGFPETQYF.

This chain joins TRBV4-1 and TRBJ1-1; D is perhaps TRBD1 (5 bases). The CDR3 runs to 15 residues. Germline lookup yields CDR1 MGHRA and CDR2 YSYEKL. V gave up 3 bases and J gave up 0 bases, with 11 bases separating them. The CDR3 DNA is TGCGCCAGCAGCCAGACAGTTGAGATGAACACTGAAGCTTTCTTT. Translating it yields CASSQTVEMNTEAFF.

In this sample, this clonotype turned up many times. The chain employs TRBV29-1 and TRBJ2-3, with D possibly matching TRBD1 (6 bases). This CDR3 contains 16 residues. The V end lost 2 bases, the J end lost 0 bases, and 15 bases lay between the germline ends. Germline V CDR1 and CDR2: SQVTM, ANQGSEA. The CDR3 DNA reads as TGCAGCGTTGAAAAACCAGGGGTGGGGAGCACAGATACGCAGTATTTT. Residues: CSVEKPGVGSTDTQYF.

This clonotype came up a few times. V is TRBV6-5 and J is TRBJ1-3; TRBD1 is a possible D gene (5 bases). Germline V gene data show CDR1 as MNHEY and CDR2 as SVGAGI. Trimming shortened V by 4 bases and J by 0 bases, and 13 bases separated the two germline ends. The CDR3 contains 16 residues. CDR3 nucleotides: TGTGCCAGCAGTTTCTCGACAGCTCTCTCTGGAAACACCATATATTTT. Its translation is CASSFSTALSGNTIYF.

The chain employs TRBV7-9 and TRBJ2-3; tentative D call: TRBD2 (5 bases). Trimming took off 5 bases at V and 1 base at J, with 16 bases between the two ends. The CDR3 loop spans 16 amino acids. Germline assignment: CDR1 SEHNR and CDR2 FQNEAQ (reference sequence). CDR3 protein: CASSTRGGVGTDTQYF. The CDR3 bases are TGTGCCAGCAGCACCCGTGGAGGAGTCGGCACAGATACGCAGTATTTT.

CDR3 DNA sequence: TGTGCCAGCAGCTTAGAGTTGGGCGGCCGTGATGCTGAAGCTTTCTTT. Protein sequence: CASSLELGGRDAEAFF. The chain recombines TRBV7-2 with TRBJ1-1; no clear D gene. Germline lookup yields CDR1 SGHTA and CDR2 FQGNSA. The CDR3 has 16 amino acids. Trimming removed 1 base at V and 6 bases at J, with 18 bases between.

J is TRBJ2-7 and V is TRBV20-1; no clear D. Germline V gene data show CDR1 as DFQATT and CDR2 as SNEGSKA (reference sequence). The CDR3 extends over 15 amino acids. V was clipped by 5 bases and J by 2 bases, with 19 bases between them. This chain's CDR3 is CSASRPQAGPYEQYF. The CDR3 nucleotides are TGCAGTGCTTCAAGGCCCCAGGCTGGCCCCTACGAGCAGTACTTC.

This clonotype was counted a few times. V and J are TRBV30 and TRBJ2-1, with TRBD2 matching over 8 bases. This CDR3 has 15 residues. V shed 3 bases, J shed 7 bases, and the junction held 11 bases outside the gene matches. The germline gives CDR1 GTSNPN, CDR2 SVGIG (reference sequence). The CDR3 nucleotides read TGTGCCTGGAGCTCCGGGACTAGTATTATAAATGAGCAGTTCTTC. Translated, it gives CAWSSGTSIINEQFF.

This chain connects TRBV5-5 to TRBJ1-1, with 7 bases lining up with TRBD1. This CDR3 contains 13 residues. Germline V CDR1 and CDR2: SGHKS, YYEKEE (reference sequence). V gave up 0 bases and J gave up 10 bases; unmatched junction bases: 6. The CDR3 coding sequence is TGTGCCAGCAGCTTGGCGACAGGGAGTGGAGCTTTCTTT. It yields the protein CASSLATGSGAFF.

The chain employs TRBV12-3 or TRBV12-4 and TRBJ1-3; D not certain. Trimming took 3 bases from V and 0 from J, leaving 6 bases between them. CDR3 length: 14 residues. The CDR3 region has the DNA TGTGCCAGCAGTTTCGAATCCTCTGGAAACACCATATATTTT. Amino acids: CASSFESSGNTIYF.

This clonotype appeared a single time. The gene calls are TRBV7-2 and TRBJ2-5, with D possibly being TRBD1 (7 bases). CDR3 length: 16 residues. In germline, CDR1 is SGHTA, CDR2 FQGNSA. Trimming removed 4 bases at V and 1 base at J, with 16 bases between. CDR3 in amino acids: CASSSFWQGGQETQYF. The CDR3, as DNA: TGTGCCAGCAGCTCATTTTGGCAGGGGGGCCAAGAGACCCAGTACTTC.

This clonotype was detected a few times. The chain uses TRBV4-3 and TRBJ2-1; 9 bases are a match to TRBD2. The CDR3 totals 16 residues. Trimming took 0 bases from V and 8 from J; bases not matched to a gene: 8. Germline loops: CDR1 LGHNA, CDR2 YSLEER. CDR3 protein: CASSQEFLAGKYEQFF. The CDR3, as DNA: TGCGCCAGCAGCCAAGAATTTCTAGCGGGAAAGTATGAGCAGTTCTTC.

V gene TRBV4-3 combines with J gene TRBJ1-3; D is ambiguous. This CDR3 contains 16 residues. Between the trimmed V and J ends, which lost 0 bases and 0 bases, there was a span of 9 bases. Germline V gene lookup returns CDR1 LGHNA and CDR2 YSLEER. The CDR3, as DNA: TGCGCCAGCAGCCAAGATCACAGTAGCTCTGGAAACACCATATATTTT. Its translation is CASSQDHSSSGNTIYF.

V usage is TRBV12-3 or TRBV12-4 and J usage is TRBJ2-1, with D maybe TRBD2 (6 bases). CDR3 length: 13 amino acids. The V end was cut by 6 bases, the J end by 11 bases, with 17 bases between. The CDR3, as DNA: TGTGCCAGCAGCCTCCAACTAGCCTTAAAGCAGTTCTTC. Protein product: CASSLQLALKQFF.

This clonotype was found many times. J is TRBJ2-7 and V is TRBV4-2; D unclear. V dropped 1 base and J dropped 0 bases, with 10 bases sitting between them. CDR1 and CDR2 from the germline V gene are LGHNA and YNFKEQ. CDR3 length equals 15 residues. This chain's CDR3 is CASSQVRDSSYEQYF. CDR3 nucleotides: TGTGCCAGCAGCCAAGTAAGGGATAGCTCCTACGAGCAGTACTTC.

V and J are TRBV7-6 and TRBJ2-2; D might be TRBD2 (6 bases). Deletions cut 2 bases from V and 2 bases from J, with 15 bases between. Germline V CDR1 and CDR2: SGHVS, FNYEAQ. This CDR3 has 17 residues. The CDR3 DNA follows: TGTGCCAGCAGCTTAAAGCGGCGGGGTTTAAACACCGGGGAGCTGTTTTTT. Amino acids: CASSLKRRGLNTGELFF. Full variable domain (remainder filled in from reference TRBV7-6 and TRBJ2-2): GAGVSQSPRYKVTKRGQDVALRCDPISGHVSLYWYRQALGQGPEFLTYFNYEAQQDKSGLPNDRFSAERPEGSISTLTIQRTEQRDSAMYRCASSLKRRGLNTGELFFGEGSRLTVL.

The DNA of the CDR3 is TGTGCCAGCAGTTACCTTCGGGACGCCTACGAGCAGTACTTC. Its protein product is CASSYLRDAYEQYF. The chain uses TRBV6-5 and TRBJ2-7, with D perhaps given as TRBD1 or TRBD2 (5 bases each). V lost 2 bases to trimming and J lost 2 bases, with 10 bases between them. This CDR3 contains 14 residues. CDR1 is MNHEY, CDR2 SVGAGI, per germline.

This clonotype was seen only a few times. V and J are TRBV20-1 and TRBJ2-7, with 10 nucleotides matching TRBD2. CDR1 DFQATT and CDR2 SNEGSKA come from the germline V gene (reference sequence). Trimming cost V 3 bases and J 1 base; bases outside gene matches: 6. This CDR3 spans 15 amino acids. In nucleotides, the CDR3 is TGCAGTGCTAGTGGAGCGGGAGGGCCATCCTACGAGCAGTACTTC. It translates to CSASGAGGPSYEQYF.

Many counts were recorded for this clonotype. The gene calls are TRBV12-3 or TRBV12-4 and TRBJ2-3, with D perhaps being TRBD1 or TRBD2 (6 bases each). The CDR3 is 15 amino acids. V lost 3 bases and J 3 bases, leaving 13 bases between the germline ends. The CDR3 loop reads CASSFGGGLTDTQYF. CDR3 coding DNA: TGTGCCAGCAGTTTTGGAGGGGGTTTAACAGATACGCAGTATTTT.

The V gene is TRBV21-1, the J gene TRBJ2-1; the listed D gene, TRBD2, was not tested against the DNA. TRBV21-1 is termed a pseudogene. The CDR3 totals 19 residues. The CDR3 here is CASSSSRTSGVSSYNEQFF. The CDR3 nucleotides are TGTGCCAGCAGCTCCTCCAGGACTAGCGGGGTTAGCTCCTACAATGAGCAGTTCTTC.

The V gene is TRBV6-2 or TRBV6-3, the J gene TRBJ2-7; 10 bases are shared with TRBD1. The CDR3 runs 15 residues. V shed 2 bases and J 4 bases; nucleotides not matched to a gene: 5. Per the germline V gene, CDR1 is MNHEY and CDR2 is SVGEGT. The CDR3 sequence: CASSYGTGALYEQYF. The DNA of the CDR3 is TGTGCCAGCAGTTACGGGACAGGGGCGCTGTACGAGCAGTACTTC.

V usage is TRBV20-1 and J usage is TRBJ2-5; a weak D match, TRBD1 (5 bases). V shed 6 bases and J shed 5 bases, with 19 bases lying between them. Per germline, CDR1 DFQATT and CDR2 SNEGSKA (reference sequence). CDR3 length: 14 residues. The CDR3 region is CSAVHGSAGETQYF. CDR3 coding DNA: TGCAGTGCCGTACATGGTTCGGCAGGGGAGACCCAGTACTTC.

The chain recombines TRBV7-9 with TRBJ2-7; D might be TRBD1 (6 bases). This CDR3 comprises 17 residues. Germline V gene sequence: CDR1 SEHNR, CDR2 FQNEAQ (reference sequence). Trimming took 1 base from V and 2 from J, leaving 18 bases between them. The CDR3 spells CASSLGGPYTRTYEQYF. In DNA, the CDR3 is TGTGCCAGCAGCTTAGGGGGGCCCTATACGCGGACCTACGAGCAGTACTTC.

This clonotype was observed a handful of times. This sequence joins TRBV5-5 and TRBJ1-4; no clear D. With 4 bases removed from V and 2 bases from J, the gap between germline ends came to 9 bases. The CDR3 spans 14 residues. Germline values: CDR1 SGHKS, CDR2 YYEKEE (reference sequence). CDR3 protein: CASSLGVTNEKLFF. In nucleotides, the CDR3 is TGTGCCAGCAGCCTTGGAGTTACTAATGAAAAACTGTTTTTT.

In its sample, this clonotype was seen a few times. The V and J genes are TRBV4-3 and TRBJ1-5, with D tentatively TRBD1 (6 bases). In germline, CDR1 is LGHNA, CDR2 YSLEER. There are 15 residues in the CDR3. The V end lost 0 bases, the J end lost 4 bases, and 10 bases lay between the germline ends. CDR3 nucleotide sequence: TGCGCCAGCAGCCAAGATCTTGGACAGAATCAGCCCCAGCATTTT. Protein sequence: CASSQDLGQNQPQHF.

This clonotype was seen repeatedly, ten times or more. The chain has TRBV12-3 or TRBV12-4 and TRBJ2-7; TRBD1 matches 7 bases. The V segment lost 2 bases and the J segment 2 bases; nucleotides outside the gene matches: 3. This CDR3 has 14 residues. The CDR3 reads CASSLSQGAYEQYF. CDR3 sequence (DNA): TGTGCCAGCAGTTTAAGCCAGGGGGCCTACGAGCAGTACTTC.

This clonotype came up many times. The gene calls are TRBV30 and TRBJ2-7; the match to TRBD1 covers 12 bases. The CDR3 sequence is 14 residues long. From germline, CDR1 is GTSNPN and CDR2 SVGIG (reference sequence). Germline trimming cut 3 bases from V and 8 bases from J; bases unmatched to any gene: 8. As DNA, the CDR3 is TGTGCCTGGAGGGGCGGGACAGGGGGCTTGAAGCAGTACTTC. Protein product: CAWRGGTGGLKQYF.

This clonotype was observed a handful of times. The gene calls are TRBV9 and TRBJ2-1, with 9 bases matching TRBD2. The CDR3 contains 17 residues. With 2 bases clipped from V and 3 bases from J, the junction kept 9 bases outside the gene matches. CDR1 is SGDLS and CDR2 is YYNGEE in the germline V gene. CDR3 region: CASSVSFGSGGYNEQFF. In nucleotides, the CDR3 is TGTGCCAGCAGCGTCTCGTTTGGTAGCGGGGGCTACAATGAGCAGTTCTTC.